This T cell receptor (beta chain) derives from a study of blood T cell repertoires in COVID-19. Study as a whole: PBMCs, B-cell-depleted T cells, or T cells provided the cDNA or gDNA that made up the material.

Source study methods: Reference gene primer amplification yielded estimated nucleated cell counts. Profiled with immunoSEQ multiplex PCR; TCRdb holds only in-frame clones, not every one. The V and J calls and clone size are taken from that table; D and trimming were inferred from the DNA. The repertoire consists of about 64,000 clones, with around 73% occurring once and the leading ten covering about 12%. The source of this sequence is a man aged 80 or over with acute or convalescent COVID-19. Sequencing input: peripheral blood.

The CDR3 protein is CASQRKWGQGVNQPQHF. The DNA for the CDR3 is TGTGCCAGTCAACGCAAGTGGGGACAGGGGGTTAATCAGCCCCAGCATTTT. The chain is built from TRBV19 and TRBJ1-5; the match to TRBD1 covers 11 bases. Per germline, CDR1 LNHDA and CDR2 SQIVND (reference sequence). V was clipped by 8 bases and J by 4 bases; unmatched bases: 13. The CDR3 is 17 residues long.